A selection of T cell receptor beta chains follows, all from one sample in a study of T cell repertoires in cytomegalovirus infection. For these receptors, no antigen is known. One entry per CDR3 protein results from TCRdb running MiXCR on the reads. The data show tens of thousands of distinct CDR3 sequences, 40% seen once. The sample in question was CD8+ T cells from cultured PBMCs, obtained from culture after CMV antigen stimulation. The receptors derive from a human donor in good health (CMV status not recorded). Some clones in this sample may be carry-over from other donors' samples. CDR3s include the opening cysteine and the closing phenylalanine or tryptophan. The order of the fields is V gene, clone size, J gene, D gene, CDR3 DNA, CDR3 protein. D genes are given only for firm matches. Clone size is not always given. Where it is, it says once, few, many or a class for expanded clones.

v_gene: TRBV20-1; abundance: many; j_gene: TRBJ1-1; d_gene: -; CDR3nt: TGCAGTGCTCTCGGGCTGCACACTGAAGCTTTCTTT; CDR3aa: CSALGLHTEAFF
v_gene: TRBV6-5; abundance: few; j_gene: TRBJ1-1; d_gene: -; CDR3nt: TGTGCCAGCAGTTACTATTCAGGGGTTGAAGCTTTCTTT; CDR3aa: CASSYYSGVEAFF
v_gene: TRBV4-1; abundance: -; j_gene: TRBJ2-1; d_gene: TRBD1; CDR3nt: TGCGCCAGCAGGAGCGACAGGGGCAATGAGCAGTTCTTC; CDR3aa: CASRSDRGNEQFF
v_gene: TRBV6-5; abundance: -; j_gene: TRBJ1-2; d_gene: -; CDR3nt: TGTGCCAGCAGAAAAGGGCCAGGGGACTATGGCTACACCTTC; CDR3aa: CASRKGPGDYGYTF
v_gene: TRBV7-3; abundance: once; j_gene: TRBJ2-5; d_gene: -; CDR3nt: TGTGCCGGCAGCTTAAATCGCCAAGAGACCCAGTACTTC; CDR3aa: CAGSLNRQETQYF
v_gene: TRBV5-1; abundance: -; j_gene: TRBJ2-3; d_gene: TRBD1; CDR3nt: TGCGCCAGCAGCCGGGACAGTATCACAGATACGCAGTATTTT; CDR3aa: CASSRDSITDTQYF
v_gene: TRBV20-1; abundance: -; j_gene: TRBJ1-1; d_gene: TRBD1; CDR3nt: TGCAGTGCCGACAGGACAGGGCGAGGCACTGAAGCTTTCTTT; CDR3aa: CSADRTGRGTEAFF
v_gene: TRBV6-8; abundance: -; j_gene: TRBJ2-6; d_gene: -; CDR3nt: TGTGCCAGCAGTTATAATCCCAGGACCGACGTATTCGAAGGGGCCAACGTCCTGACTTTC; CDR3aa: CASSYNPRTDVFEGANVLTF
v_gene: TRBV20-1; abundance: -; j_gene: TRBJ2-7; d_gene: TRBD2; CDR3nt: TGCAGTGCACCGGGACTAGCGGGGGCCTACGAGCAGTACTTC; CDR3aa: CSAPGLAGAYEQYF
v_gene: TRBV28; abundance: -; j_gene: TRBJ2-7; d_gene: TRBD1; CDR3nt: TGTGCCAGCAGTATTTACCGGACAGGGACGGGCGAGCAGTACTTC; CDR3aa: CASSIYRTGTGEQYF
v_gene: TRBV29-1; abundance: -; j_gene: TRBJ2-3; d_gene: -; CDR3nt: TGCAGCGTGGACAGCAACCTACCTAGCACAGATACGCAGTATTTT; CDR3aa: CSVDSNLPSTDTQYF
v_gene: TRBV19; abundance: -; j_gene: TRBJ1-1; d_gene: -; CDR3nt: TGTGCCAGTAACCCAGAGACAGGCGCACTACCGAATGAAGCTTTCTTT; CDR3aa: CASNPETGALPNEAFF
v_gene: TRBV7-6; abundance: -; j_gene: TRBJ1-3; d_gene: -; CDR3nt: TGTGCCAGCAGCTTAAAGTCGGGGGCTGCGGGAAACACCATATATTTT; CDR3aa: CASSLKSGAAGNTIYF
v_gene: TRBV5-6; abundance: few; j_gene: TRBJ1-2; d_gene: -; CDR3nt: TGTGCCAGCAGCTTGAACAGGGAAACTTATGGCTACACCTTC; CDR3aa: CASSLNRETYGYTF
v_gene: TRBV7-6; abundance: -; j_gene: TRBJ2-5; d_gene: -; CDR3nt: TGTGCCAGCAGCTTAGGGCAGGGATATGGGGAGACCCAGTACTTC; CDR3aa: CASSLGQGYGETQYF
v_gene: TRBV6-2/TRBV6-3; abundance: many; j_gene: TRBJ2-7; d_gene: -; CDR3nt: TGTGCCAGCGGTTCTTGGGACGGAACCTACGAGCAGTACTTC; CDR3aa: CASGSWDGTYEQYF
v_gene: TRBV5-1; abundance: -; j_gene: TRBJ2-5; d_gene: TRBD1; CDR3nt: TGCGCCAGCAGCTTTTCTGTGAGGGGGCGGGAAGAGACCCAGTACTTC; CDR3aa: CASSFSVRGREETQYF
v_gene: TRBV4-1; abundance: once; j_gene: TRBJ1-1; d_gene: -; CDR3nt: TGCGCCAGCAGCCCAGGGGTAGGAACTGAAGCTTTCTTT; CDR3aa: CASSPGVGTEAFF
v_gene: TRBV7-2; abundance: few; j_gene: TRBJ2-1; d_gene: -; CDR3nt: TGTGCCAGCAGCTTAGCCCTCACAGGTAGCTCCTACAATGAGCAGTTCTTC; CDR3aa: CASSLALTGSSYNEQFF
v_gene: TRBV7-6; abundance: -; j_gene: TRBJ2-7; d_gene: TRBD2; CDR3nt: TGTGCCAGCAGCTTATATAGCGGGGGTACCGGCGAGCAGTACTTC; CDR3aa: CASSLYSGGTGEQYF
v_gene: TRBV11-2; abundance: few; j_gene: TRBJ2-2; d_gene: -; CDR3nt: TGTGCCAGCAGCCTTCCCGGGGAGCTGTTTTTT; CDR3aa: CASSLPGELFF
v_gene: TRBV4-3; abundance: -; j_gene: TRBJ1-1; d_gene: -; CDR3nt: TGCGCCAGCAGCCAAGAATGGATAGGGGGGCAGGAGACTGAAGCTTTCTTT; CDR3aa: CASSQEWIGGQETEAFF
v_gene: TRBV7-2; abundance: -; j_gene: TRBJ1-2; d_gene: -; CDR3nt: TGTGCCAGCAGCTTATCTTTGAGGGGCTACACCTTC; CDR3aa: CASSLSLRGYTF
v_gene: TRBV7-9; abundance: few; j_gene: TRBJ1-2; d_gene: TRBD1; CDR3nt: TGTGCCAGCAGTCCTGGAGCAGGGGGCCGGAACTATGGCTACACCTTC; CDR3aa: CASSPGAGGRNYGYTF
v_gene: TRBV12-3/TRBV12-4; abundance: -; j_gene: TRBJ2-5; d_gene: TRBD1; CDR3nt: TGTGCCAGCAGTTTTACACCGGACAGGGGTCAAGAGACCCAGTACTTC; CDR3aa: CASSFTPDRGQETQYF
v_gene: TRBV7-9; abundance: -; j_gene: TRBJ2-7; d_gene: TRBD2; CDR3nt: TGTGCCAGCAGCTTAGCGATTGCGGGGGAACCGTTTTGGCAGTACTTC; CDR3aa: CASSLAIAGEPFWQYF
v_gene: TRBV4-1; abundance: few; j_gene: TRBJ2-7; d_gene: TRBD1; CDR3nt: TGCGCCAGCAGCCAACAAACAATGGGGGCAGGGGGCGAGCAGTACTTC; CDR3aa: CASSQQTMGAGGEQYF
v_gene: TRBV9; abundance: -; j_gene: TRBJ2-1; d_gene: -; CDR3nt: TGTGCCAGCAGCGTAGCCGGGGAACCTTACAATGAGCAGTTCTTC; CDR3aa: CASSVAGEPYNEQFF
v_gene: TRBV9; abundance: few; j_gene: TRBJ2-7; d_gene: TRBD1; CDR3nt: TGTGCCAGCAGCGCTAGCACAGGGGGTTACGAGCAGTACTTC; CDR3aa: CASSASTGGYEQYF
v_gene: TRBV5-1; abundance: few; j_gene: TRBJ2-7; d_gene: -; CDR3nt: TGCGCCAGCAGCTTGGGGGGGCTAGAGTCCTACGAGCAGTACTTC; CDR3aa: CASSLGGLESYEQYF
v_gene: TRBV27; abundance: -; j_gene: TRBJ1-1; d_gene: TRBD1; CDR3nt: TGTGCCAGCAGTATTACAGGGGGCTCCATGAACACTGAAGCTTTCTTT; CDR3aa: CASSITGGSMNTEAFF
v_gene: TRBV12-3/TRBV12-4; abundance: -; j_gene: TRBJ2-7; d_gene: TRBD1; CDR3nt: TGTGCCAGCAGTGACCGGGACAGGACTACCTACGAGCAGTACTTC; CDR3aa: CASSDRDRTTYEQYF
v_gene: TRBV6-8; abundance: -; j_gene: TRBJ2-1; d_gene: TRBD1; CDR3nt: TGTGCCAGCAGTACTGGGACAGGGTTCAATGAGCAGTTCTTC; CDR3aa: CASSTGTGFNEQFF
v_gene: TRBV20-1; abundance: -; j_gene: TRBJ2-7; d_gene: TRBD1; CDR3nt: TGCAGTGCTAGAGGGGACAGGGACATAACCTACGAGCAGTACTTC; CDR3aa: CSARGDRDITYEQYF
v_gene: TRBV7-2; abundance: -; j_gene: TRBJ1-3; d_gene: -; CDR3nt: TGTGCCAGCAGCTTATCGGCAGGGACTACGACCATATATTTT; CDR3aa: CASSLSAGTTTIYF
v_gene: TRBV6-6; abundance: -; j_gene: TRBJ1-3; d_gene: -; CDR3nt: TGTGCCAGCACAGCAGGGGTGTCTGGAAACACCATATATTTT; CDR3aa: CASTAGVSGNTIYF
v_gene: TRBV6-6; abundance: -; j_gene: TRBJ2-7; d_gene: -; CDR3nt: TGTGCCAGCAGTTACTTGAAGGCCTACGAGCAGTACTTC; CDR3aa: CASSYLKAYEQYF
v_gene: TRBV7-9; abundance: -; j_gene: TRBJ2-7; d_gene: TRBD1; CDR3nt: TGTGCCAGCAGCCCCGGGTCCGGGACAGGGTTCTACGAGCAGTACTTC; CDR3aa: CASSPGSGTGFYEQYF
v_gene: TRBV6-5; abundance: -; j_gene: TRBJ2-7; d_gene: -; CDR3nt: TGTGCCAGCAGTTACGGCAGGGACTACGAGCAGTACTTC; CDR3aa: CASSYGRDYEQYF
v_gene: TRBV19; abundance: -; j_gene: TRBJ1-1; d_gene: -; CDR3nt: TGTGCCAGTAGCCGGGGTTTTGAAGCTTTCTTT; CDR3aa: CASSRGFEAFF
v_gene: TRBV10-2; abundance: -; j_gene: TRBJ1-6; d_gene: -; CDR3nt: TGCGCCAGCAGGAACACAGGGCCGGATTCACCCCTCCACTTT; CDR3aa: CASRNTGPDSPLHF
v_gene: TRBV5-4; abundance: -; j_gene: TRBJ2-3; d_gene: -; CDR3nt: TGTGCCAGCAGCCAGGAGTCCGTCGATACGCAGTATTTT; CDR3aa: CASSQESVDTQYF
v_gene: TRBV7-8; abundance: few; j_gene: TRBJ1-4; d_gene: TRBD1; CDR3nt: TGTGCCAGCAGCTTTTTAGGAGGGGGCAATGAAAAACTGTTTTTT; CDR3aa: CASSFLGGGNEKLFF
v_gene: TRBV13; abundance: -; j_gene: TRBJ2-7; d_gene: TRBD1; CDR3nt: TGTGCCAGCAGCTCACAGGGGTCGGGGGAGCAGTACTTC; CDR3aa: CASSSQGSGEQYF
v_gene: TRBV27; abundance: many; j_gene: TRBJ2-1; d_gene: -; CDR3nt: TGTGCCAGCAGTTTCGGGGTATCTGCTGAGCAGTTCTTC; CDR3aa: CASSFGVSAEQFF